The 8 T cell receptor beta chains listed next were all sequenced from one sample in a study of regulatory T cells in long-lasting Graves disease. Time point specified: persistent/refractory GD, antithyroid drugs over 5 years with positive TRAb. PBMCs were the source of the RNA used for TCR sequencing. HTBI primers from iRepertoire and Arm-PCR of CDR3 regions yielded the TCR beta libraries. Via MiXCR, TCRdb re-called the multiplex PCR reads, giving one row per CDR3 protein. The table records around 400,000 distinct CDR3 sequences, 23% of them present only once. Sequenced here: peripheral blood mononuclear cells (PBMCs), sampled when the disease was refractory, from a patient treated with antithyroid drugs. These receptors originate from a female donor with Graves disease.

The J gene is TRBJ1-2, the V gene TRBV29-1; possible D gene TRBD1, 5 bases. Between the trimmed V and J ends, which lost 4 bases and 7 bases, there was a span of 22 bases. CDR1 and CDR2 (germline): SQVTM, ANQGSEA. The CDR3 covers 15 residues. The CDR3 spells CSVVVGLGDESGYTF. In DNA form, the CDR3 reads TGCAGCGTTGTAGTGGGGTTAGGGGATGAGAGTGGCTACACCTTC.

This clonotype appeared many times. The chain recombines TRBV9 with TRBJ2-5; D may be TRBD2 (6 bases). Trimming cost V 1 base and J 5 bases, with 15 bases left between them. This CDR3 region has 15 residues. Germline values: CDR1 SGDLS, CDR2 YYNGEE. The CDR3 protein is CASSVMGEVGETQYF. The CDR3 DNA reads TGTGCCAGCAGCGTAATGGGGGAGGTGGGCGAGACCCAGTACTTC.

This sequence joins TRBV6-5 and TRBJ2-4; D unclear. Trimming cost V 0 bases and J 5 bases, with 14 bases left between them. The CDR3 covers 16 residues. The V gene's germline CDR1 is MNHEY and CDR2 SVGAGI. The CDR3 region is CASSYSNVLGENIQYF. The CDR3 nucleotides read TGTGCCAGCAGTTACTCGAATGTTCTTGGGGAAAACATTCAGTACTTC.

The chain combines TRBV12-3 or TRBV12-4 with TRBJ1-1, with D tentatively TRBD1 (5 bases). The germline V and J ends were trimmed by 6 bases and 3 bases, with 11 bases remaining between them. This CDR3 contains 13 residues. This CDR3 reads CASRPWGYTEAFF. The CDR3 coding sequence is TGTGCCAGCAGGCCCTGGGGGTACACTGAAGCTTTCTTT.

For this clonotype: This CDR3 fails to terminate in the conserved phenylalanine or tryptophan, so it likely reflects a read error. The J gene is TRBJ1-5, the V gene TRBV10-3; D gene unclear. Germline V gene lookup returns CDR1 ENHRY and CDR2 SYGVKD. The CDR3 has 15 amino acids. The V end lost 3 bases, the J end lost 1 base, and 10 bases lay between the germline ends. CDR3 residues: CAISEEAPSNQPQHL. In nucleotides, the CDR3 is TGTGCCATCAGTGAAGAGGCACCGAGCAATCAGCCCCAGCATCTT.

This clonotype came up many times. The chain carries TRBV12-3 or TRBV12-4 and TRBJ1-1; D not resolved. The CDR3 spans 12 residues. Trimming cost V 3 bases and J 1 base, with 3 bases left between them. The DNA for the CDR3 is TGTGCCAGCAGTTTTCAGAACACTGAAGCTTTCTTT. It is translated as CASSFQNTEAFF.

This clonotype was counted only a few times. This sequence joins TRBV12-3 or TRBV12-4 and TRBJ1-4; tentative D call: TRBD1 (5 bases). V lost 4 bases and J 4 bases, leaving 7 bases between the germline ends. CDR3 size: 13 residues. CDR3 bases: TGTGCCAGCAGTTGGGACCATAATGAAAAACTGTTTTTT. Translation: CASSWDHNEKLFF.

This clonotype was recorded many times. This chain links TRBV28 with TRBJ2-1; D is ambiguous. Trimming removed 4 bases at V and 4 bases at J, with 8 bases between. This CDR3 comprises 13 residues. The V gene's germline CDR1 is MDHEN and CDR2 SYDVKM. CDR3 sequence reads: CASSSSTYNEQFF. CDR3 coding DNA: TGTGCCAGCAGTTCGTCCACATACAATGAGCAGTTCTTC.